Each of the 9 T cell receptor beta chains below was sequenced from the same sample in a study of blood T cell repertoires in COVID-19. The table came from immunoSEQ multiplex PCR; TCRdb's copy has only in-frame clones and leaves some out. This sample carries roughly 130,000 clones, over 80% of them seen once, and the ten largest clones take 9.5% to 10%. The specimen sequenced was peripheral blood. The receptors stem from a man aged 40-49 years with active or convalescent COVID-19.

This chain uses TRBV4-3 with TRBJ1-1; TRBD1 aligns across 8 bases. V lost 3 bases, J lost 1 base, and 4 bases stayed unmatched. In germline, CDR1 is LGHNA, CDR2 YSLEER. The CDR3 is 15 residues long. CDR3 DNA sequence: TGCGCCAGCAGCCAGACAGGGACAGGGAACACTGAAGCTTTCTTT. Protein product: CASSQTGTGNTEAFF.

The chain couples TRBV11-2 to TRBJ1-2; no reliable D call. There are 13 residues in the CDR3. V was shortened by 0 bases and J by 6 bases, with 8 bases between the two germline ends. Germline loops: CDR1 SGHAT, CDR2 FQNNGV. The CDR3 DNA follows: TGTGCCAGCAGCTTAGATAGGAGAGATGGCTACACCTTC. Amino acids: CASSLDRRDGYTF.

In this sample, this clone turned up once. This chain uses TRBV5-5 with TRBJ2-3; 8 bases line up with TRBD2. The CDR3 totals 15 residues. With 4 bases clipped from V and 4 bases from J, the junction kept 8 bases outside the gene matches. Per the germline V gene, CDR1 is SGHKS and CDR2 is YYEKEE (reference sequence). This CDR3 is CASSLPYGGADTQYF. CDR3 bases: TGTGCCAGCAGCCTACCCTACGGGGGGGCAGATACGCAGTATTTT.

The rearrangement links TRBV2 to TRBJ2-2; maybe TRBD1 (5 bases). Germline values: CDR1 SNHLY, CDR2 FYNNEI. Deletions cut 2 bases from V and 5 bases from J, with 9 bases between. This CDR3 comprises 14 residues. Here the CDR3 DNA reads TGTGCCAGCAGTGAATGGGCAGGGACCGGGGAGCTGTTTTTT. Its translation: CASSEWAGTGELFF. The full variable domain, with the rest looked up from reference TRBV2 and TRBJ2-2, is EPEVTQTPSHQVTQMGQEVILRCVPISNHLYFYWYRQILGQKVEFLVSFYNNEISEKSEIFDDQFSVERPDGSNFTLKIRSTKLEDSAMYFCASSEWAGTGELFFGEGSRLTVL.

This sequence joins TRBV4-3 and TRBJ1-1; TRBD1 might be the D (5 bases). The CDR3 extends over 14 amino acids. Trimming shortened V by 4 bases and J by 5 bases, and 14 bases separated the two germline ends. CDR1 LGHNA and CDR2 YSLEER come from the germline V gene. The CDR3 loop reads CASSLGKGRTEAFF. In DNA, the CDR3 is TGCGCCAGCAGCCTAGGGAAGGGGAGGACTGAAGCTTTCTTT.

For the CDR3, the DNA is TGTGCCAGCAGCCCGCGCCCGGGCCCGAGGGCCTACGAGCAGTACTTC. This translates into CASSPRPGPRAYEQYF. This chain joins TRBV7-4 and TRBJ2-7, with D possibly being TRBD2 (5 bases). V lost 5 bases and J 2 bases, leaving 19 bases between the germline ends. CDR3 length: 16 amino acids. Germline values: CDR1 SGHVT, CDR2 SQSDAQ.

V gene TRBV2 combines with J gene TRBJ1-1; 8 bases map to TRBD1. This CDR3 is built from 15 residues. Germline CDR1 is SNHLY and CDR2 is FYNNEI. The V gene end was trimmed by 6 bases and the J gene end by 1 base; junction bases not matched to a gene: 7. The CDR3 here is CASSGTGTGNTEAFF. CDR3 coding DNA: TGTGCCAGCAGCGGAACCGGGACAGGGAACACTGAAGCTTTCTTT.

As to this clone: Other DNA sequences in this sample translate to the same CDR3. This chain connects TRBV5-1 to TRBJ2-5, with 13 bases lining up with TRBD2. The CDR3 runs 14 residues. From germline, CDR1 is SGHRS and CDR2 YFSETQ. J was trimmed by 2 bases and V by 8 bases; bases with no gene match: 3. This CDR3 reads CASSTSGGQETQYF. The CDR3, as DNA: TGCGCCAGTTCGACTAGCGGGGGGCAAGAGACCCAGTACTTC.

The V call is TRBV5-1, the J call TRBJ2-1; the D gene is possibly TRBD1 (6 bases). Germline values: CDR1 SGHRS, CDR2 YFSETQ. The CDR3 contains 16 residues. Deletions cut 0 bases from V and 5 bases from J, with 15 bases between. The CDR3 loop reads CASSLAVTGKHNEQFF. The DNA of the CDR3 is TGCGCCAGCAGCTTGGCCGTCACAGGGAAACACAATGAGCAGTTCTTC.